One T cell receptor beta chain is described in this entry. This record belongs to a study of blood T cell repertoires in COVID-19. Study overall: In each case, the material was cDNA or gDNA derived from T cells, B-cell-depleted T cells, or PBMCs.

There are 16 residues in the CDR3. V lost 6 bases to trimming and J lost 0 bases; unmatched junction nucleotides: 5. Per germline, CDR1 LNHDA and CDR2 SQIVND (reference sequence). The data were produced by immunoSEQ multiplex PCR, yet TCRdb's version contains in-frame clones alone and is incomplete. The sample gives under 70,000 clones, over 75% of which show up once; roughly 43% is in the top ten. This TCR was sampled from an older woman with COVID-19, enrolled during active disease. Sequencing was performed on peripheral blood. The chain recombines TRBV19 with TRBJ2-6; 7 bases fit TRBD2. As DNA, the CDR3 is TGTGCCAGTAGCACTGGCGGGAGCTCTGGGGCCAACGTCCTGACTTTC. Protein: CASSTGGSSGANVLTF.